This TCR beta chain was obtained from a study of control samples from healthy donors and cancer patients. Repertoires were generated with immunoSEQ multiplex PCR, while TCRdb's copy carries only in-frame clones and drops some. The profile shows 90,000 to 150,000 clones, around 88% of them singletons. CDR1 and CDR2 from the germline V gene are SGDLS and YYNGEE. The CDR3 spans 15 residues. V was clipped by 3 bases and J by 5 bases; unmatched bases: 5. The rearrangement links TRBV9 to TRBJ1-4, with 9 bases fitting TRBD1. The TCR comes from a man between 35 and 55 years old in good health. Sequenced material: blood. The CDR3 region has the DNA TGTGCCAGCAGCGCTGTGACAGGGGGGAATGAAAAACTGTTTTTT. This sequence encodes CASSAVTGGNEKLFF.